This T cell receptor (beta chain) was sequenced for a study of blood T cell repertoires in COVID-19. Across the study: Spain, Italy and the United States supplied samples that represented acute and convalescent COVID-19. T cells, B-cell-depleted T cells, or PBMCs provided the cDNA or gDNA that served as material.

Per the original methods: Using reference gene primer amplification, nucleated cell counts were estimated. Sequencing used immunoSEQ multiplex PCR; TCRdb keeps in-frame clones, though not all of them. The DNA gave D and trimming, while V, J and clone size come from that table. The table includes 100,000 to 110,000 clones, 80% to 90% detected once. V shed 4 bases and J 8 bases; nucleotides not matched to a gene: 11. The germline gives CDR1 GTSNPN, CDR2 SVGIG (reference sequence). The CDR3 runs 15 residues. The origin of this receptor is a human donor in a cohort sampled during active COVID-19. Sequences were obtained from peripheral blood. The rearrangement links TRBV30 to TRBJ1-5; TRBD1 aligns across 10 bases. The CDR3 sequence is CAWTARGTGVEPQHF. CDR3 DNA sequence: TGTGCCTGGACGGCGAGGGGGACAGGGGTTGAGCCCCAGCATTTT. Combining the CDR3 with reference TRBV30 and TRBJ1-5 gives the whole variable domain SQTIHQWPATLVQPVGSPLSLECTVEGTSNPNLYWYRQAAGRGLQLLFYSVGIGQISSEVPQNLSASRPQDRQFILSSKKLLLSDSGFYLCAWTARGTGVEPQHFGDGTRLSIL.